Presented here are 17 T cell receptor beta chains from one specimen sequenced in a study of blood T cell repertoires in COVID-19. Libraries were prepared by immunoSEQ multiplex PCR; TCRdb keeps only in-frame clonotypes and omits some of them. The repertoire has some 120,000 clones, approximately 81% of them found once; the top ten carry 37%. The sample consisted of peripheral blood. These receptors were obtained from a man aged 40-49 years with active or convalescent COVID-19.

The chain is built from TRBV11-3 and TRBJ2-3; 7 bases are shared with TRBD2. The length of the CDR3 is 12 residues. Per germline, CDR1 SGHNT and CDR2 YENEEA. V was clipped by 0 bases and J by 15 bases; unmatched bases: 6. CDR3 residues: CASSLDGLAEYF. The CDR3 DNA reads TGTGCCAGCAGCTTAGATGGGCTAGCGGAATATTTT.

This chain joins TRBV11-3 and TRBJ2-7; 7 nucleotides match TRBD1. V trimming: 0 bases; J trimming: 4 bases; junction bases outside the gene matches: 15. The V gene's germline CDR1 is SGHNT and CDR2 YENEEA. This CDR3 comprises 18 residues. The CDR3 spells CASSLELQGWDSPYEQYF. The CDR3 DNA reads TGTGCCAGCAGCTTAGAACTCCAGGGTTGGGACAGTCCTTACGAGCAGTACTTC.

This chain links TRBV5-6 with TRBJ1-2; 7 positions agree with TRBD1. CDR1 and CDR2 (germline): SGHDT, YYEEEE. This CDR3 contains 13 residues. V gave up 4 bases and J gave up 6 bases; unmatched junction bases: 6. CDR3 sequence reads: CASSPTTGNGYTF. The CDR3 region has the DNA TGTGCCAGCAGCCCAACGACAGGGAATGGCTACACCTTC.

There are a few counts of this clone. The J gene is TRBJ1-5, the V gene TRBV9, with D unclear. The CDR3 has 14 amino acids. CDR1 and CDR2 (germline): SGDLS, YYNGEE. V shed 0 bases and J shed 7 bases, with 11 bases lying between them. This CDR3 is CASSVGWQAQPQHF. The DNA for the CDR3 is TGTGCCAGCAGCGTAGGGTGGCAGGCCCAGCCCCAGCATTTT.

This clone was picked up one time. The V gene is TRBV19, the J gene TRBJ1-2; 11 nucleotides agree with TRBD1. Trimming removed 4 bases from V and 10 bases from J; junction bases left unmatched: 8. CDR1 is LNHDA and CDR2 is SQIVND in the germline V gene (reference sequence). This CDR3 is built from 14 residues. This CDR3 reads CASSTKRDRGDYTF. The CDR3 coding sequence is TGTGCCAGTAGTACAAAACGGGACAGGGGGGACTACACCTTC.

The genes are TRBV6-4 and TRBJ1-1; D is unresolved. The CDR3 consists of 14 residues. Germline V gene lookup returns CDR1 MRHNA and CDR2 SNTAGT. Trimming shortened V by 2 bases and J by 1 base, and 8 bases separated the two germline ends. CDR3: CASSDTDKNTEAFF. The DNA for the CDR3 is TGTGCCAGCAGTGACACAGACAAGAACACTGAAGCTTTCTTT.

The V and J genes are TRBV5-1 and TRBJ2-2; a weak D match, TRBD2 (7 bases). This CDR3 region has 13 residues. Germline V gene lookup returns CDR1 SGHRS and CDR2 YFSETQ. V dropped 6 bases and J dropped 4 bases, with 10 bases sitting between them. In DNA form, the CDR3 reads TGCGCCAGCAACAGGGAGGGCACCGGGGAGCTGTTTTTT. This gives the protein CASNREGTGELFF.

The chain recombines TRBV29-1 with TRBJ1-2; 9 nucleotides line up with TRBD1. CDR1 is SQVTM, CDR2 ANQGSEA, per germline. With 7 bases clipped from V and 7 bases from J, the junction kept 7 bases outside the gene matches. CDR3 length: 12 amino acids. DNA of the CDR3: TGCAGCGCCCTAACGGACAGGGGTGGCTACACCTTC. Translation: CSALTDRGGYTF.

This rearrangement joins TRBV2 to TRBJ1-2; the D gene is possibly TRBD1 (5 bases). V lost 0 bases and J 8 bases, leaving 16 bases between the germline ends. The length of the CDR3 is 15 residues. Germline V lookup: CDR1 SNHLY, CDR2 FYNNEI. The CDR3 DNA reads TGTGCCAGCAGTGAAGCGCTGGGGCAGGTTTTCGGCTACACCTTC. This encodes CASSEALGQVFGYTF.

This sequence joins TRBV7-9 and TRBJ1-2, with D perhaps TRBD1 (5 bases). CDR1 and CDR2 from the germline V gene are SEHNR and FQNEAQ (reference sequence). Trimming took off 2 bases at V and 6 bases at J, with 10 bases between the two ends. The CDR3 runs to 13 residues. In DNA form, the CDR3 reads TGTGCCAGCAGCTTAAGGGGTTCAGATGGCTACACCTTC. It codes for CASSLRGSDGYTF.

This chain connects TRBV28 to TRBJ1-2; D is possibly TRBD1 (6 bases). The CDR3 runs to 14 residues. The germline gives CDR1 MDHEN, CDR2 SYDVKM. Trimming removed 3 bases from V and 7 bases from J, with 15 bases in between. CDR3 bases: TGTGCCAGCAGTTTTAGGGCAGGGGCGACTGGCTACACCTTC. It specifies CASSFRAGATGYTF.

The V and J genes are TRBV6-5 and TRBJ1-1, with D unresolved. V lost 6 bases and J lost 2, with 13 bases in between. This CDR3 spans 14 amino acids. Per the germline V gene, CDR1 is MNHEY and CDR2 is SVGAGI. CDR3 amino acids: CASSARRVNTEAFF. DNA for the CDR3: TGTGCCAGCAGCGCGAGGCGGGTTAACACTGAAGCTTTCTTT.

This clone was seen a handful of times. This chain connects TRBV25-1 to TRBJ2-2, with D possibly being TRBD2 (5 bases). The CDR3 runs to 14 residues. In germline, CDR1 is MGHDK, CDR2 SYGVNS. The ends were cut back, 7 bases at V and 2 bases at J, with 11 bases in the middle. For the CDR3, the DNA is TGTGCCAGCACGAGGGCTAGCAACACCGGGGAGCTGTTTTTT. It translates to CASTRASNTGELFF.

The chain recombines TRBV6-5 with TRBJ2-7, with D tentatively TRBD2 (6 bases). This CDR3 has 11 amino acids. Germline CDR1 is MNHEY and CDR2 is SVGAGI. The V and J ends lost 6 bases and 7 bases respectively, with 10 bases between them. The CDR3 protein is CASSLGREQYF. The DNA for the CDR3 is TGTGCCAGCAGCCTAGGGAGGGAGCAGTACTTC.

J is TRBJ2-1 and V is TRBV29-1; 7 positions agree with TRBD1. The trim removed 7 bases at V and 6 bases at J, leaving 9 bases unmatched. Per germline, CDR1 SQVTM and CDR2 ANQGSEA. The CDR3 covers 13 residues. In nucleotides, the CDR3 is TGCAGCGACCGTACAGGGGTCGGCAATGAGCAGTTCTTC. Translated, it gives CSDRTGVGNEQFF.

This clone was picked up one time. The chain recombines TRBV7-2 with TRBJ2-7; 9 positions match TRBD2. Germline assignment: CDR1 SGHTA and CDR2 FQGNSA. This CDR3 has 15 amino acids. V shed 6 bases and J 0 bases; nucleotides not matched to a gene: 6. The DNA of the CDR3 is TGTGCCAGCAGGACCAATAGCGGGAGCTCCTACGAGCAGTACTTC. This gives the protein CASRTNSGSSYEQYF. Full variable domain (outside the CDR3, taken from reference TRBV7-2 and TRBJ2-7): GAGVSQSPSNKVTEKGKDVELRCDPISGHTALYWYRQSLGQGLEFLIYFQGNSAPDKSGLPSDRFSAERTGGSVSTLTIQRTQQEDSAVYLCASRTNSGSSYEQYFGPGTRLTVT.

The chain recombines TRBV9 with TRBJ2-5; 12 bases match TRBD2. The germline V gene encodes CDR1 SGDLS and CDR2 YYNGEE. With 4 bases clipped from V and 4 bases from J, the junction kept 5 bases outside the gene matches. The CDR3 sequence is 15 residues long. CDR3 in DNA: TGTGCCAGCAGCTCAAGGACTAGCGGGGCAGAGACCCAGTACTTC. This gives the protein CASSSRTSGAETQYF.